The clone carrying this T cell receptor beta chain was seen only once. Its antigen is not identified. This entry belongs to a study of PD-L1 blockade in urothelial cancer. Across the study: The patients first took atezolizumab in the mid-2010s, receiving 1,200 mg intravenously every 3 weeks. Regarding the study as a whole: Enhanced expansion of tumor-associated blood clones at 3 weeks characterized durable-benefit patients.

Sequencing was performed with immunoSEQ multiplex PCR; in TCRdb, only in-frame clones are kept and a portion is missing. The sample has around 50,000 clones, roughly 84% seen once; the top ten hold 1.5% to 2%. Specified time point: peripheral blood 6 weeks after treatment start. The CDR3 has 11 residues. With V trimmed by 4 bases and J by 8 bases, 0 bases remained unmatched. Looked up from germline, CDR1 is SNHLY and CDR2 is FYNNEI. The chain combines TRBV2 with TRBJ1-1; TRBD1 agrees at 8 bases. The sequenced sample was PBMCs, obtained around atezolizumab (anti-PD-L1) treatment. This receptor was taken from a middle-aged man with urothelial cancer. Here the CDR3 reads CASSGTGEAFF. The CDR3 DNA reads as TGTGCCAGCAGTGGGACAGGGGAAGCTTTCTTT.